These 22 T cell receptor beta chains were all obtained from the same sample, sequenced in a study of cytotoxic CD8 clonotypes in ibrutinib-treated CLL. This table comes from immunoSEQ multiplex PCR, and its TCRdb copy is limited to in-frame clones, with some not included. Counted here are about 130,000 clones, roughly 80% occurring once; the ten biggest clones make up roughly 3.3%. The sequenced sample was PBMCs, obtained after 24 months of ibrutinib treatment. These receptors were collected from a human donor with chronic lymphocytic leukemia.

This chain uses TRBV6-5 with TRBJ1-3, with TRBD1 as a possible D gene (5 bases). The CDR3 is made up of 15 amino acids. Trimming took off 7 bases at V and 0 bases at J, with 13 bases between the two ends. Germline values: CDR1 MNHEY, CDR2 SVGAGI. CDR3 bases: TGTGCCAGCACGGAGGGGCCTGTCTCTGGAAACACCATATATTTT. It is translated as CASTEGPVSGNTIYF.

This chain uses TRBV5-1 with TRBJ2-5; 10 bases align to TRBD1. This CDR3 is 18 amino acids long. The V gene end was trimmed by 7 bases and the J gene end by 2 bases; junction bases not matched to a gene: 17. The V gene's germline CDR1 is SGHRS and CDR2 YFSETQ. CDR3 sequence (DNA): TGCGCCAGCCGCCTATCCCTGAGGGACAGGGGAAATCAAGAGACCCAGTACTTC. It specifies CASRLSLRDRGNQETQYF. Together with reference TRBV5-1 and TRBJ2-5, the CDR3 gives the full variable domain: KAGVTQTPRYLIKTRGQQVTLSCSPISGHRSVSWYQQTPGQGLQFLFEYFSETQRNKGNFPGRFSGRQFSNSRSEMNVSTLELGDSALYLCASRLSLRDRGNQETQYFGPGTRLLVL.

The chain uses TRBV6-5 and TRBJ2-7; TRBD2 is a possible D gene (5 bases). Germline V CDR1 and CDR2: MNHEY, SVGAGI. V shed 6 bases and J shed 3 bases, with 18 bases lying between them. CDR3 size: 15 residues. DNA for the CDR3: TGTGCCAGCAGCCCCTCCCGAGGGAATCACTACGAGCAGTACTTC. It specifies CASSPSRGNHYEQYF.

The J gene is TRBJ2-2, the V gene TRBV19, with D possibly TRBD2 on 5 matching bases. Trimming pared 6 bases from V and 1 base from J, leaving 15 bases between. The V gene's germline CDR1 is LNHDA and CDR2 SQIVND (reference sequence). The CDR3 is 16 residues long. The CDR3 sequence is CASSQPAGVNTGELFF. The CDR3 nucleotides read TGTGCCAGTAGCCAGCCAGCCGGGGTGAACACCGGGGAGCTGTTTTTT. Based on the CDR3 plus reference TRBV19 and TRBJ2-2, the full variable domain is DGGITQSPKYLFRKEGQNVTLSCEQNLNHDAMYWYRQDPGQGLRLIYYSQIVNDFQKGDIAEGYSVSREKKESFPLTVTSAQKNPTAFYLCASSQPAGVNTGELFFGEGSRLTVL.

This chain uses TRBV9 with TRBJ2-7; 7 bases are shared with TRBD1. J was trimmed by 7 bases and V by 0 bases; bases with no gene match: 19. From germline, CDR1 is SGDLS and CDR2 YYNGEE. This CDR3 is built from 18 residues. CDR3 sequence (DNA): TGTGCCAGCAGCGTAGTGCGGAACGGGACAGCTAGGCTGGGGGAGCAGTACTTC. It encodes CASSVVRNGTARLGEQYF.

This clone was counted a few times. The chain is built from TRBV10-1 and TRBJ2-2; D not resolved. This CDR3 spans 12 amino acids. The V end was cut by 5 bases, the J end by 5 bases, with 6 bases between. The germline V gene encodes CDR1 WNHNN and CDR2 SYGVQD (reference sequence). The CDR3 here is CASSPTTGELFF. The CDR3 nucleotides read TGCGCCAGCAGTCCGACAACCGGGGAGCTGTTTTTT.

The V call is TRBV29-1, the J call TRBJ2-5; D not resolved. The length of the CDR3 is 11 residues. The germline V gene has CDR1 SQVTM and CDR2 ANQGSEA. Between the trimmed V and J ends, which lost 7 bases and 4 bases, there was a span of 10 bases. In DNA form, the CDR3 reads TGCAGCGGAGTGTTCCTAGAGACCCAGTACTTC. Its protein product is CSGVFLETQYF.

In the case of this clone: The junction differs from germline at one of its ends, possibly a read error. The V call is TRBV4-3, the J call TRBJ2-7; no clear D. Germline CDR1 is LGHNA and CDR2 is YSLEER. CDR3 size: 13 residues. CDR3 protein: CASSQDRKADPNF. In nucleotides, the CDR3 is TGCGCCAGCAGCCAAGATCGCAAGGCCGACCCCAACTTC.

V usage is TRBV9 and J usage is TRBJ2-1; 7 bases agree with TRBD1. The CDR3 loop spans 14 amino acids. Unmatched junction bases numbered 8, after V lost 2 bases and J lost 9 bases. Germline values: CDR1 SGDLS, CDR2 YYNGEE. CDR3 nucleotides: TGTGCCAGCAGCGTCGATGGGGCAGGGGGTGAGCAGTTCTTC. Its protein is CASSVDGAGGEQFF. Filled out from reference TRBV9 and TRBJ2-1, the complete variable domain reads DSGVTQTPKHLITATGQRVTLRCSPRSGDLSVYWYQQSLDQGLQFLIQYYNGEERAKGNILERFSAQQFPDLHSELNLSSLELGDSALYFCASSVDGAGGEQFFGPGTRLTVL.

This chain uses TRBV27 with TRBJ1-1; possibly TRBD1 for D (6 bases). Germline V gene sequence: CDR1 MNHEY, CDR2 SMNVEV (reference sequence). The CDR3 totals 14 residues. V shed 8 bases and J shed 1 base, with 14 bases lying between them. The chain's CDR3 is CASVDSTGNTEAFF. DNA of the CDR3: TGTGCCAGCGTTGACTCGACAGGGAACACTGAAGCTTTCTTT.

In its sample, this clone was seen once. V usage is TRBV10-2 and J usage is TRBJ1-1; D unclear. V dropped 4 bases and J dropped 1 base, with 10 bases sitting between them. The germline V gene has CDR1 WSHSY and CDR2 SAAADI. The CDR3 length is 14 residues. As DNA, the CDR3 is TGCGCCAGCAGTGGAAGGACCGCGAACACTGAAGCTTTCTTT. This translates into CASSGRTANTEAFF.

This clone was detected a few times. The V gene is TRBV30, the J gene TRBJ1-6; D remains ambiguous. CDR3 length: 13 amino acids. V dropped 3 bases and J dropped 3 bases, with 6 bases sitting between them. Germline V CDR1 and CDR2: GTSNPN, SVGIG (reference sequence). CDR3 DNA sequence: TGTGCCTGGAGGGAGGGCTATAATTCACCCCTCCACTTT. Translating gives CAWREGYNSPLHF.

In the case of this clone: Other nucleotide sequences from this sample produce the same CDR3. V and J are TRBV7-2 and TRBJ2-7; 11 bases are shared with TRBD2. CDR1 SGHTA and CDR2 FQGNSA come from the germline V gene. The CDR3 spans 15 residues. With 0 bases clipped from V and 4 bases from J, the junction kept 2 bases outside the gene matches. The CDR3 sequence is CASSLAGTSGYEQYF. The CDR3 nucleotides read TGTGCCAGCAGCTTAGCAGGGACTAGCGGATACGAGCAGTACTTC. Full variable domain (outside the CDR3, taken from reference TRBV7-2 and TRBJ2-7): GAGVSQSPSNKVTEKGKDVELRCDPISGHTALYWYRQSLGQGLEFLIYFQGNSAPDKSGLPSDRFSAERTGGSVSTLTIQRTQQEDSAVYLCASSLAGTSGYEQYFGPGTRLTVT.

This chain connects TRBV7-2 to TRBJ1-6; D is ambiguous. The V end was cut by 1 base, the J end by 9 bases, with 10 bases between. Germline CDR1 reads SGHTA; CDR2 reads FQGNSA. The CDR3 consists of 14 residues. CDR3 sequence: CASSLGTSGSPLHF. The CDR3 region has the DNA TGTGCCAGCAGCTTAGGGACCTCTGGTTCACCCCTCCACTTT. Filled out from reference TRBV7-2 and TRBJ1-6, the complete variable domain reads GAGVSQSPSNKVTEKGKDVELRCDPISGHTALYWYRQSLGQGLEFLIYFQGNSAPDKSGLPSDRFSAERTGGSVSTLTIQRTQQEDSAVYLCASSLGTSGSPLHFGNGTRLTVT.

This clone was observed once. The genes are TRBV6-5 and TRBJ1-2; weak D call: TRBD1 (6 bases). Germline-derived CDR1 and CDR2 are MNHEY and SVGAGI. The V end was cut by 0 bases, the J end by 8 bases, with 10 bases between. There are 13 residues in the CDR3. The CDR3 coding sequence is TGTGCCAGCAGTTACTCGAGGGGGTTGGGCTACACCTTC. Its protein product is CASSYSRGLGYTF.

V and J are TRBV6-5 and TRBJ1-1; D is uncertain. V lost 0 bases and J lost 1, with 6 bases in between. Per germline, CDR1 MNHEY and CDR2 SVGAGI. The CDR3 loop spans 14 amino acids. CDR3 amino acids: CASSYSLGNTEAFF. The CDR3 DNA sequence: TGTGCCAGCAGTTACTCCCTGGGGAACACTGAAGCTTTCTTT.

This chain uses TRBV30 with TRBJ2-4; TRBD2 agrees at 14 bases. This CDR3 comprises 18 residues. The J segment lost 1 base and the V segment lost 1 base, leaving 6 bases of the junction unmatched. Germline CDR1 GTSNPN, CDR2 SVGIG (reference sequence). CDR3 in DNA: TGTGCCTGGAGTGCGACTAGCGGGGGGGCGGGGGCCAAAAACATTCAGTACTTC. Protein sequence: CAWSATSGGAGAKNIQYF.

The chain has TRBV7-9 and TRBJ1-2; D remains unclear. V lost 1 base to trimming and J lost 6 bases, with 9 bases between them. The CDR3 has 13 residues. Germline lookup yields CDR1 SEHNR and CDR2 FQNEAQ (reference sequence). DNA of the CDR3: TGTGCCAGCAGCTTAGGGCCAGTTGATGGCTACACCTTC. Translating it yields CASSLGPVDGYTF.

The chain has TRBV5-1 and TRBJ1-5, with D perhaps TRBD1 (5 bases). V dropped 1 base and J dropped 7 bases, with 15 bases sitting between them. In germline, CDR1 is SGHRS, CDR2 YFSETQ. The CDR3 covers 15 residues. This CDR3 reads CASSLSPGRGQPQHF. The DNA for the CDR3 is TGCGCCAGCAGCTTGTCTCCAGGGCGAGGGCAGCCCCAGCATTTT.

The chain recombines TRBV28 with TRBJ1-2; the D is unclear. CDR1 and CDR2 (germline): MDHEN, SYDVKM. V dropped 2 bases and J dropped 0 bases, with 7 bases sitting between them. The length of the CDR3 is 14 residues. CDR3 protein: CASSLSRTNYGYTF. DNA for the CDR3: TGTGCCAGCAGTTTAAGCAGGACTAACTATGGCTACACCTTC.

The CDR3 loop reads CASSIDTPSATNEKLFF. As DNA, the CDR3 is TGTGCCAGTAGTATCGACACTCCGTCGGCAACTAATGAAAAACTGTTTTTT. The chain has TRBV19 and TRBJ1-4; D unclear. Germline V gene data show CDR1 as LNHDA and CDR2 as SQIVND (reference sequence). This CDR3 is built from 17 residues. V gave up 3 bases and J gave up 0 bases, with 14 bases separating them.

The chain carries TRBV7-2 and TRBJ2-5; TRBD1 aligns across 8 bases. Germline V gene sequence: CDR1 SGHTA, CDR2 FQGNSA. V lost 6 bases and J lost 3; bases outside the gene matches: 3. The CDR3 covers 13 residues. CDR3 DNA sequence: TGTGCCAGCAGGGTGACAGGGGAAGAGACCCAGTACTTC. It is translated as CASRVTGEETQYF.